The text below deals with one T cell receptor beta chain. The entry originates in a study of control samples from healthy donors and cancer patients. Clones were read by immunoSEQ multiplex PCR, and TCRdb kept only the in-frame ones, dropping some. The sample lists more than 65,000 clones, 84% seen once, with about 15% in the top ten. This CDR3 region has 13 residues. The V end lost 3 bases, the J end lost 0 bases, and 6 bases lay between the germline ends. Germline CDR1 SGHRS, CDR2 YFSETQ. The sequenced sample was blood. The V and J genes are TRBV5-1 and TRBJ1-1, with D hard to call. The sequence derives from a man in his forties or fifties in good health. CDR3 nucleotides: TGCGCCAGCAGCTCTATTATGAACACTGAAGCTTTCTTT. It translates to CASSSIMNTEAFF.